Sequencing of this TCR beta chain was carried out in a study of T-cell memory formation after mild COVID-19 (dated by TCRdb to about 2021). For the wider study: TCR sequence clusters from the two donors were found to be largely donor specific. T-cell clones expanding and contracting after mild COVID-19 in two donors were tracked by longitudinal TCRalpha and TCRbeta repertoire sequencing. Two young, previously healthy adult volunteers made up the cohort, one male and one female.

The listed sequencing device is Illumina NovaSeq 6000. TCRalpha and TCRbeta cDNA libraries were constructed by 5'RACE with constant-segment primers, with sample barcodes and unique molecular identifiers being introduced. Trizol reagent was used to extract RNA from every sample. Libraries were amplified in two PCR steps, with a second sample barcode and Illumina TruSeq adapters added in the second step. Sequencing of the libraries was done on an Illumina NovaSeq, producing 2 x 150 bp paired-end reads. Concerning the study's data processing: The reads were demultiplexed and collapsed into UMI-guided consensus sequences using migec v1.2.7. With mixcr v2.1.11, UMI consensuses were aligned to TRA and TRB V and J templates and assembled into clonotypes. Clonotypes were classified as expanded or contracted when called significant by both edgeR and NoisET, with noise models trained on biological replicates. edgeR calls used a false discovery rate-adjusted p below 0.01 and a log2 fold-change threshold of 1. PCA with hierarchical clustering of max-normalized trajectories of the 1000 most abundant clonotypes was used as exploratory dynamics analysis. Each responding clone was given a CD4 or CD8 phenotype based on the CD4+ and CD8+ repertoires, which had been sequenced separately. TCRdb trimmed public reads at Q25 via fastp, called clones via MiXCR and kept in-frame beta chains. Entries are consolidated by CDR3 protein sequence, retaining the most common genes and DNA. TCRdb's processing, not the authors', yielded these V and J calls. The sample table records roughly 300,000 distinct CDR3 sequences; under 20% of these occur just once. The ten most abundant clones make up more than 20% of the sample.

The investigation overall reported the following: Balanced CD4/CD8 phenotypes were observed for clones contracting from day 15 to 85, whereas a bias towards CD4+ was observed for a second wave of clones expanding from day 15 to 37. SARS-CoV-2 specificity was not confirmed for the second-wave clones peaking on day 37. Contracting CD4+ clones turned up mainly in the CM and EM memory subsets, whereas EMRA was where CD8+ clones were enriched. Only a couple of mild cases were covered in the study, and larger cohorts including severe cases with pre-infection samples were considered necessary. Some responding clones were found in pre-infection memory, which suggests that pre-existing cross-reactive memory T cells took part in the SARS-CoV-2 response.

Only a few counts were recorded for this clonotype. Its antigen remains unidentified. No base-level quality is on record; no much larger clone is a single base apart. Ficoll-Paque density gradient centrifugation was used to isolate PBMCs. CDR1 and CDR2, per the germline V gene (reference sequence), are LNHNV and YYDKDF. The CDR3 covers 18 residues, taking in both the cysteine and the phenylalanine. CDR3 DNA only is kept here, 54 bases in frame from base 1. At the junction V is shortened by 1 base and J by 0 bases; bases outside the gene matches: 7. Material for sequencing was PBMCs or a T cell subset sorted from them (not recorded which). This TCR was recovered from a man aged 18 to 30 who had mild COVID-19 (a few samples of this study predate the infection). The sample titles of this study are shuffled in the database, so cell type and time point are left out; the donor was told from shared clones. The sequence links TRBV15 to TRBJ2-1; 9 middle bases align to TRBD1. DNA sequence: TGTGCCACCAGCAGAGCCCCGTGGGGACAGGGCTCCTACAATGAGCAGTTCTTC. Translated, this is CATSRAPWGQGSYNEQFF.